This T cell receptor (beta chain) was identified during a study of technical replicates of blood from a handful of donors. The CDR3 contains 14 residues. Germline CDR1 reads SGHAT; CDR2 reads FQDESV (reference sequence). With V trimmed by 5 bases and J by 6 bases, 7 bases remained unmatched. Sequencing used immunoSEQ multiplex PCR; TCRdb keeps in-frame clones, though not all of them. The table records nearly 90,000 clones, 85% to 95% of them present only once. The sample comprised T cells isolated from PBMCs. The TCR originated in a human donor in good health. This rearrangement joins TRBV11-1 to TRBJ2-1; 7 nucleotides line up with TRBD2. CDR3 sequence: CASSRSAGPNEQFF. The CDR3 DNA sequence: TGTGCCAGCAGCCGTTCAGCGGGGCCCAATGAGCAGTTCTTC.